This record covers a single T cell receptor beta chain. The antigen is unknown. The entry originates in a study of post-analysis software for immune sequencing data. Study context: In terms of disease course, relapsing-remitting, secondary progressive and progressive-relapsing multiple sclerosis were included.

General study findings and limits: Relative to controls, patients with multiple sclerosis showed significantly lower normalized Chao1 diversity. F-measure co-clustering was strong for batch-matched samples.

Prepared TCR beta cDNA libraries contained unique molecular identifiers. Researchers reported 400,000 to 600,000 cDNA molecules coming from approximately 0.91 to 9.4 million T cells. Each CDR3 protein is one row after TCRdb ran MiXCR on the PCR reads. The table records some 690,000 distinct CDR3 sequences, over 45% of them present only once. The source of this sequence is a girl aged 2 to 9 with multiple sclerosis. Sequenced input: blood.

As DNA, the CDR3 is TGCGCCAGCAGTGAGAGGGGAAGCGGGAGAGGCGAGCAGTACTTC. Its protein is CASSERGSGRGEQYF. The rearrangement joins TRBV10-1 to TRBJ2-4, with 8 positions matching TRBD2. Near its end, the DNA agrees better with TRBJ2-7, so the J call may be wrong. Germline CDR1 is WNHNN and CDR2 is SYGVQD (reference sequence). The CDR3 loop spans 15 amino acids.